Described below is a single TCR beta chain sequence and its context. Sequencing used immunoSEQ multiplex PCR; TCRdb keeps in-frame clones, though not all of them. The table lists 150,000 to 180,000 clones, 90% to 95% of them singletons. The sample comes from a study of control samples from healthy donors and cancer patients. The V gene lost 3 bases and the J gene lost 1 base, with 7 bases spanning the gap. CDR1 SGHRS and CDR2 YFSETQ come from the germline V gene. The CDR3 spans 13 residues. This TCR was recovered from a man aged 40-50 years in good health. The sample was blood. The J gene is TRBJ1-1, the V gene TRBV5-1; no firm D call. CDR3 region: CASSSTTNTEAFF. In DNA, the CDR3 is TGCGCCAGCAGCTCCACGACGAACACTGAAGCTTTCTTT.